A single sample gave rise to the 11 T cell receptor beta chains below, sequenced in a study of blood T cells in healthy people across ages. The authors ran a second PCR of roughly 6 to 11 cycles using a sample-barcoded 5' primer and a J-beta primer mix. In TCRdb, the 5' RACE reads were re-called with MiXCR into one record per CDR3 protein. Of 890,000 or so distinct CDR3 sequences listed, under 80% were seen once; the top ten hold around 30%. Sample: blood. All receptors derive from a young man in good health.

J is TRBJ1-4 and V is TRBV30, with TRBD1 matching over 10 bases. This CDR3 has 13 amino acids. After removal of 4 bases from V and 7 bases from J, the junction contained 3 bases not matched to a gene. Germline CDR1 reads GTSNPN; CDR2 reads SVGIG (reference sequence). DNA of the CDR3: TGTGCCTGGAATAGGGACAGGGGTGAAAAACTGTTTTTT. Its protein product is CAWNRDRGEKLFF. Full variable domain (rest looked up from reference TRBV30 and TRBJ1-4): SQTIHQWPATLVQPVGSPLSLECTVEGTSNPNLYWYRQAAGRGLQLLFYSVGIGQISSEVPQNLSASRPQDRQFILSSKKLLLSDSGFYLCAWNRDRGEKLFFGSGTQLSVL.

This clonotype occurred a few times. This chain joins TRBV12-3 or TRBV12-4 and TRBJ2-5; maybe TRBD2 (6 bases). This CDR3 has 15 residues. The V end was cut by 5 bases, the J end by 2 bases, with 15 bases between. CDR3: CASSIGGAGQETQYF. The CDR3 DNA follows: TGTGCCAGCAGTATTGGAGGGGCCGGGCAAGAGACCCAGTACTTC.

The rearrangement uses TRBV12-3 or TRBV12-4 and TRBJ2-5, with D possibly being TRBD2 (5 bases). Trimming took 3 bases from V and 2 from J, leaving 10 bases between them. The CDR3 is 14 amino acids. CDR3 amino acids: CASSFGVIQETQYF. DNA of the CDR3: TGTGCCAGCAGTTTCGGGGTAATACAAGAGACCCAGTACTTC.

V is TRBV10-3 and J is TRBJ1-6, with 7 bases lining up with TRBD1. CDR3 length: 16 amino acids. Per the germline V gene, CDR1 is ENHRY and CDR2 is SYGVKD. J lost 8 bases, V lost 4 bases, and 11 bases had no gene match. The CDR3 spells CAISGSRTGKDSPLHF. DNA for the CDR3: TGTGCCATCAGTGGTTCTCGGACAGGCAAGGATTCACCCCTCCACTTT.

Of note for this clonotype: One end of the junction varies from germline; a read error may be responsible. The chain recombines TRBV29-1 with TRBJ1-1; TRBD1 aligns across 8 bases. The CDR3 covers 12 residues. Germline values: CDR1 SQVTM, CDR2 ANQGSEA. CDR3 in amino acids: CSVEGDRPEAFF. The CDR3 nucleotides are TGCAGCGTCGAAGGGGACAGGCCTGAAGCTTTCTTT. The full variable domain, its missing parts supplied by reference TRBV29-1 and TRBJ1-1, is SAVISQKPSRDICQRGTSLTIQCQVDSQVTMMFWYRQQPGQSLTLIATANQGSEATYESGFVIDKFPISRPNLTFSTLTVSNMSPEDSSIYLCSVEGDRPEAFFGQGTRLTVV.

The rearrangement links TRBV4-3 to TRBJ1-4; D unresolved. The CDR3 length is 17 residues. CDR1 LGHNA and CDR2 YSLEER come from the germline V gene. Trimming took 0 bases from V and 5 from J, leaving 16 bases between them. The CDR3 reads CASSQEARDGRNEKLFF. DNA for the CDR3: TGCGCCAGCAGCCAAGAAGCGCGCGATGGGAGGAATGAAAAACTGTTTTTT.

This chain's CDR3 is CSAGQGYYSYEQYF. For the CDR3, the DNA is TGCAGTGCTGGTCAGGGGTACTATTCCTACGAGCAGTACTTC. V gene TRBV20-1 combines with J gene TRBJ2-7; perhaps TRBD1 as D (6 bases). Germline V lookup: CDR1 DFQATT, CDR2 SNEGSKA (reference sequence). Trimming cost V 5 bases and J 1 base, with 15 bases left between them. This CDR3 region has 14 residues.

The J gene is TRBJ2-4, the V gene TRBV28; the D call may be TRBD1 or TRBD2 (6 bases each). The CDR3 has 16 residues. The V end lost 5 bases, the J end lost 6 bases, and 20 bases lay between the germline ends. Germline V gene sequence: CDR1 MDHEN, CDR2 SYDVKM. The CDR3: CASSLGGGGVVNIQYF. For the CDR3, the DNA is TGTGCCAGCAGTCTAGGAGGGGGAGGAGTGGTAAACATTCAGTACTTC.

The chain carries TRBV9 and TRBJ2-3; the match to TRBD1 covers 11 bases. The ends lost 4 bases at V and 3 bases at J; junction bases unmatched: 7. From germline, CDR1 is SGDLS and CDR2 YYNGEE. The CDR3 extends over 16 amino acids. The CDR3, as DNA: TGTGCCAGCAGCACGGGACAGGGGGAGAGAACAGATACGCAGTATTTT. Translating gives CASSTGQGERTDTQYF. The variable domain in full, with the rest retrieved from reference TRBV9 and TRBJ2-3, is DSGVTQTPKHLITATGQRVTLRCSPRSGDLSVYWYQQSLDQGLQFLIQYYNGEERAKGNILERFSAQQFPDLHSELNLSSLELGDSALYFCASSTGQGERTDTQYFGPGTRLTVL.

This clonotype was counted ten times or more. This rearrangement joins TRBV5-1 to TRBJ2-7; D not resolved. Germline loops: CDR1 SGHRS, CDR2 YFSETQ. CDR3 length equals 12 residues. Trimming cost V 0 bases and J 5 bases, with 6 bases left between them. This chain's CDR3 is CASSLGHHEQYF. The CDR3 bases are TGCGCCAGCAGCTTGGGACATCACGAGCAGTACTTC.

The chain links TRBV7-2 to TRBJ2-1; D tentatively reads TRBD1 or TRBD2 (5 bases each). The CDR3 loop spans 15 amino acids. Per the germline V gene, CDR1 is SGHTA and CDR2 is FQGNSA. The V and J ends lost 5 bases and 2 bases respectively, with 13 bases between them. The CDR3 loop reads CASSRVGVAYNEQFF. The CDR3 nucleotides read TGTGCCAGCAGCCGAGTGGGGGTCGCCTACAATGAGCAGTTCTTC.